This T cell receptor beta chain was captured in a study of T cell repertoires in aging, cancer and after chemotherapy. Whole-study context: Donor ages fell into six groups from 30 or younger up to 70 or older.

Amplification of TCR beta used genomic DNA extracted from peripheral blood. Rearranged V-D-J TRB sequences were amplified with a mixed TRB-A/B primer pool. One entry per CDR3 protein, called by TCRdb with MiXCR from the multiplex PCR reads. The sample gives about 5,700 distinct CDR3 sequences, about two fifths of which show up once; around 47% is in the top ten. Of note for this clonotype: Its antigen is not known.

Trimming removed 3 bases from V and 6 bases from J, with 15 bases in between. The CDR3 consists of 14 residues. Findings and caveats of the study: Healthy donors lost TCR diversity with age mainly through richness, cancer patients through richness and evenness. Compared with age-matched healthy donors, untreated hematological or solid cancer patients showed higher blood TCR clonality. Median generation probability rose over the chemotherapy interval in each cancer cohort, suggesting rebound thymic output.

Sequenced sample: blood. The clonotype originates from a human donor in good health. The chain uses TRBV12-3 or TRBV12-4 and TRBJ2-7; D call uncertain. The CDR3 DNA follows: TGTGCCAGCAGTTTGGTGGCCGGCGGTTCCGAGCAGTACTTC. Amino acids: CASSLVAGGSEQYF.